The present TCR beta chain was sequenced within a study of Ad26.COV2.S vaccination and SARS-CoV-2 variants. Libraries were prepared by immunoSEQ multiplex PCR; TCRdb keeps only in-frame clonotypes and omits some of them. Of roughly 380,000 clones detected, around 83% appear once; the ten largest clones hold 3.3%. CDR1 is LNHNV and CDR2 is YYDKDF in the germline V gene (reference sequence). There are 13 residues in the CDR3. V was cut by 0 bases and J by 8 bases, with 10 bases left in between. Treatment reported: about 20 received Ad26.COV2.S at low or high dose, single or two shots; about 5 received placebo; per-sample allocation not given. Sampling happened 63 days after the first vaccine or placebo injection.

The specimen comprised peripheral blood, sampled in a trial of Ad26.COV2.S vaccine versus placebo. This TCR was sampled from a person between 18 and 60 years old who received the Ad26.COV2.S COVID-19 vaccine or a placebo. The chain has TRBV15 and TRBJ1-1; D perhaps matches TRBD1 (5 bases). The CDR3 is CATSREYAGEAFF. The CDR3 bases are TGTGCCACCAGCAGAGAGTATGCAGGGGAAGCTTTCTTT.